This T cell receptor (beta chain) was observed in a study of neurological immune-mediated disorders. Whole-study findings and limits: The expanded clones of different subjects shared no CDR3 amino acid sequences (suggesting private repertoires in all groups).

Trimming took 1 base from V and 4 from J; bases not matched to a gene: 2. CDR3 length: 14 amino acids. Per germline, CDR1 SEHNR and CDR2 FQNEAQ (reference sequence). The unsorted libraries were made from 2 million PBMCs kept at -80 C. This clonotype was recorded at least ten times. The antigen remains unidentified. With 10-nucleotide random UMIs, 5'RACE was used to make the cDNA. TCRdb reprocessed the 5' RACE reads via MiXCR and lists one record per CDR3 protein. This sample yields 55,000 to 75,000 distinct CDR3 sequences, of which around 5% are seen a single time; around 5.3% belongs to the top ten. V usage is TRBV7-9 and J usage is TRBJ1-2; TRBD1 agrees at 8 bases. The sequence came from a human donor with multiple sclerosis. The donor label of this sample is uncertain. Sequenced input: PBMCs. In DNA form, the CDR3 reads TGTGCCAGCAGCTTAGGGACAGGGCCCTATGGCTACACCTTC. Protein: CASSLGTGPYGYTF.